The following is a TCR beta chain sequence with its context. Sequencing was performed with immunoSEQ multiplex PCR; in TCRdb, only in-frame clones are kept and a portion is missing. This table has about 400,000 clones, nearly 90% appearing once. The data stem from a study of blood T cell repertoires in COVID-19. This receptor was taken from a woman aged 40 to 50 with acute COVID-19. Sequenced: PBMCs or T cells enriched from blood (not recorded which).

The CDR3 sequence is CSVVLGTGTYEQYF. CDR3 nucleotides: TGCAGCGTTGTCCTAGGGACAGGGACATACGAGCAGTACTTC. This sequence joins TRBV29-1 and TRBJ2-7; 9 bases are a match to TRBD1. With V trimmed by 4 bases and J by 4 bases, 8 bases remained unmatched. The CDR3 sequence is 14 residues long. Germline V CDR1 and CDR2: SQVTM, ANQGSEA.